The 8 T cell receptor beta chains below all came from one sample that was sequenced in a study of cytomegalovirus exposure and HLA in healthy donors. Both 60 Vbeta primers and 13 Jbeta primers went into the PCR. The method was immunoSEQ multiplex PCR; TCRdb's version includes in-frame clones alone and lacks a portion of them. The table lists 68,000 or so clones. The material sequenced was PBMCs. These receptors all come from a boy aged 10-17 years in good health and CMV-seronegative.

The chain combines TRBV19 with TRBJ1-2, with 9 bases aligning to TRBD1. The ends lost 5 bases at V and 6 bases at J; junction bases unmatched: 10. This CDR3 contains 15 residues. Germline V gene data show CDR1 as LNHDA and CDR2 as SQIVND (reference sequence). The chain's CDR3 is CASSARDRARHGYTF. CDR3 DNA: TGTGCCAGTAGTGCCCGGGACAGGGCGCGGCATGGCTACACCTTC.

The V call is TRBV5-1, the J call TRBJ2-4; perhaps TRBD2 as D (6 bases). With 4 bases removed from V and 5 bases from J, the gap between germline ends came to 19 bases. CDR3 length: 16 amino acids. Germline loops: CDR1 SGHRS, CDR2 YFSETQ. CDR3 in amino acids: CASSASMPGRQNIQYF. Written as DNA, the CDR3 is TGCGCCAGCAGCGCAAGCATGCCCGGGAGACAAAACATTCAGTACTTC.

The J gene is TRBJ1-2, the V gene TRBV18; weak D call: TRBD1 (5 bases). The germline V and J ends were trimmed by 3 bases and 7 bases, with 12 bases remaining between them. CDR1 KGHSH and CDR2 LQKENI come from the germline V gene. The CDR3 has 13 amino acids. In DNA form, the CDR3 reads TGTGCCAGCTCACCTGTGGGGCGGGGTGGCTACACCTTC. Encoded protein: CASSPVGRGGYTF.

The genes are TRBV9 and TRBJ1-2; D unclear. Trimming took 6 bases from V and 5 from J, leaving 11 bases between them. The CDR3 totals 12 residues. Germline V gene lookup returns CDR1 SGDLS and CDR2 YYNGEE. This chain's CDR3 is CASTEDGYGYTF. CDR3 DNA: TGTGCCAGCACCGAAGACGGGTATGGCTACACCTTC.

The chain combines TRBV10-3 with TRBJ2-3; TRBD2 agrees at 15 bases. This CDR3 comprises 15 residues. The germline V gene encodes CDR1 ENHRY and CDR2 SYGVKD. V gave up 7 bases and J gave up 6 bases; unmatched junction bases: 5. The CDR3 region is CAITWTSGGADTQYF. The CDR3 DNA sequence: TGTGCCATCACGTGGACTAGCGGGGGGGCTGATACGCAGTATTTT.

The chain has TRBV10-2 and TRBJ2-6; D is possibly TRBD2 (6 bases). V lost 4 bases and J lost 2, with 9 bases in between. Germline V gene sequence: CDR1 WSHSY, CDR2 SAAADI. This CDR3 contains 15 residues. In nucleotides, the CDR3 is TGCGCCAGCAGTGTGGGGGGTGCTGGGGCCAACGTCCTGACTTTC. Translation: CASSVGGAGANVLTF.

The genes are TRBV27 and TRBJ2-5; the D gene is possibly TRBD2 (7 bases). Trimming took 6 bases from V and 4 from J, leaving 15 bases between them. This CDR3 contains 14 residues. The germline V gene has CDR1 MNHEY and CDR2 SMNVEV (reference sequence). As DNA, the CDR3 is TGTGCCAGCAGGCACCCCGGGGGGCTAGAGACCCAGTACTTC. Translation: CASRHPGGLETQYF.

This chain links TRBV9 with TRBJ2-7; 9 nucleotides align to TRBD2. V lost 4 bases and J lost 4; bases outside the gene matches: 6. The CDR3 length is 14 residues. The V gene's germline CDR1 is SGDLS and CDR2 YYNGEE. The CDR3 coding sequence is TGTGCCAGCAGCCCTCGGAGCGGGAGGTACGAGCAGTACTTC. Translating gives CASSPRSGRYEQYF.